Below, 14 T cell receptor beta chains from the same sample are listed, as sequenced in a study of cytomegalovirus exposure and HLA in healthy donors. The PCR employed 60 Vbeta primers together with 13 Jbeta primers. Only in-frame clones appear in the TCRdb table, and some are missing; sequencing was by immunoSEQ multiplex PCR. The sample shows 150,000 to 200,000 clones, approximately 80% of them seen only once. Sequences were obtained from PBMCs. The receptors stem from a woman between 45 and 60 years old in good health and CMV-seropositive.

V and J are TRBV9 and TRBJ1-3, with D maybe TRBD1 (6 bases). The CDR3 loop spans 16 amino acids. The V end lost 4 bases, the J end lost 0 bases, and 14 bases lay between the germline ends. The V gene's germline CDR1 is SGDLS and CDR2 YYNGEE. The CDR3 DNA is TGTGCCAGCAGCTCTAGGACAGCGAACTCTGGAAACACCATATATTTT. This codes for CASSSRTANSGNTIYF.

The V gene is TRBV6-4, the J gene TRBJ2-1, with 13 positions matching TRBD2. From germline, CDR1 is MRHNA and CDR2 SNTAGT. V dropped 5 bases and J dropped 9; count of bases not matched to a gene: 7. CDR3 length equals 15 residues. The DNA of the CDR3 is TGTGCCAGCAGTCCTACTAGCGGGAGGGCCGGTGAGCAGTTCTTC. Encoded protein: CASSPTSGRAGEQFF.

The chain joins TRBV7-2 to TRBJ2-7, with unresolved D. The V end lost 4 bases, the J end lost 3 bases, and 13 bases lay between the germline ends. The CDR3 is 14 residues long. The germline V gene has CDR1 SGHTA and CDR2 FQGNSA. Here the CDR3 DNA reads TGTGCCAGCAGCTACCGCCGAGGAGTCTACGAGCAGTACTTC. Translated, it gives CASSYRRGVYEQYF.

The rearrangement links TRBV28 to TRBJ2-1; D uncertain. CDR3 length equals 15 residues. The germline V and J ends were trimmed by 5 bases and 1 base, with 12 bases remaining between them. Germline CDR1 MDHEN, CDR2 SYDVKM. DNA for the CDR3: TGTGCCAGCAGTCCCTCCTTGTTATCCTACAATGAGCAGTTCTTC. It is translated as CASSPSLLSYNEQFF. The full variable domain, in which reference TRBV28 and TRBJ2-1 provide the parts outside the CDR3, is DVKVTQSSRYLVKRTGEKVFLECVQDMDHENMFWYRQDPGLGLRLIYFSYDVKMKEKGDIPEGYSVSREKKERFSLILESASTNQTSMYLCASSPSLLSYNEQFFGPGTRLTVL.

As to this clone: A junction boundary mismatches the germline segment, possibly from a read error. The chain couples TRBV6-5 to TRBJ2-3; D possibly corresponds to TRBD2 (6 bases). CDR3 size: 14 residues. The V gene's germline CDR1 is MNHEY and CDR2 SVGAGI. The CDR3 DNA sequence: TGTGCCAGCAGTTACGGGGGAGGCACATATACGCAGTATTTT. Its translation is CASSYGGGTYTQYF.

The chain is built from TRBV5-1 and TRBJ1-2, with TRBD1 matching over 7 bases. Trimming cost V 4 bases and J 8 bases; bases outside gene matches: 23. CDR1 is SGHRS and CDR2 is YFSETQ in the germline V gene. The CDR3 is 18 residues long. The CDR3 DNA is TGCGCCAGCAGCCTCCCCCCACTTGACAGGGCCAATCATCAGGGCTACACCTTC. This sequence encodes CASSLPPLDRANHQGYTF. Using reference TRBV5-1 and TRBJ1-2 for the parts outside the CDR3, the full variable domain is KAGVTQTPRYLIKTRGQQVTLSCSPISGHRSVSWYQQTPGQGLQFLFEYFSETQRNKGNFPGRFSGRQFSNSRSEMNVSTLELGDSALYLCASSLPPLDRANHQGYTFGSGTRLTVV.

The chain combines TRBV28 with TRBJ1-2; the D is unclear. Trimming removed 6 bases at V and 7 bases at J, with 21 bases between. This CDR3 comprises 15 residues. Germline V gene lookup returns CDR1 MDHEN and CDR2 SYDVKM. CDR3 in amino acids: CASRPSRGILAGYTF. CDR3 nucleotide sequence: TGTGCCAGCAGACCCTCGCGGGGAATCTTGGCTGGCTACACCTTC.

The rearrangement uses TRBV7-3 and TRBJ2-5, with D hard to call. The germline V and J ends were trimmed by 0 bases and 4 bases, with 27 bases remaining between them. Per the germline V gene, CDR1 is SGHTA and CDR2 is FQGTGA. CDR3 length: 20 amino acids. The chain's CDR3 is CASSLTVEPGYKTIGETQYF. CDR3 in DNA: TGTGCCAGCAGCTTAACAGTGGAACCTGGGTATAAGACAATTGGAGAGACCCAGTACTTC.

The rearrangement joins TRBV7-9 to TRBJ2-7; TRBD1 aligns across 9 bases. The CDR3 totals 14 residues. CDR1 is SEHNR, CDR2 FQNEAQ, per germline (reference sequence). With V trimmed by 5 bases and J by 0 bases, 2 bases remained unmatched. DNA for the CDR3: TGTGCCAGCAGCCGGACAGGGGACTCCTACGAGCAGTACTTC. This codes for CASSRTGDSYEQYF. The entire variable domain, with the rest obtained from reference TRBV7-9 and TRBJ2-7, is as follows: DTGVSQNPRHKITKRGQNVTFRCDPISEHNRLYWYRQTLGQGPEFLTYFQNEAQLEKSRLLSDRFSAERPKGSFSTLEIQRTEQGDSAMYLCASSRTGDSYEQYFGPGTRLTVT.

This sequence joins TRBV11-2 and TRBJ2-7; possibly TRBD2 for D (6 bases). This CDR3 has 13 residues. The germline gives CDR1 SGHAT, CDR2 FQNNGV. The ends were cut back, 1 base at V and 7 bases at J, with 11 bases in the middle. For the CDR3, the DNA is TGTGCCAGCAGCTTAGTTCTTAGCGGAGAGCAGTACTTC. The encoded protein is CASSLVLSGEQYF.

This clone was counted once. The chain employs TRBV10-3 and TRBJ2-7, with 9 positions matching TRBD1. CDR3 length: 15 residues. Per the germline V gene, CDR1 is ENHRY and CDR2 is SYGVKD. V lost 4 bases, J lost 4 bases, and 8 bases stayed unmatched. CDR3 loop: CAISALGQGIYEQYF. CDR3 coding DNA: TGTGCCATCAGTGCGCTGGGACAGGGAATATACGAGCAGTACTTC.

V usage is TRBV18 and J usage is TRBJ1-5; D perhaps matches TRBD1 (6 bases). The V end was cut by 4 bases, the J end by 7 bases, with 14 bases between. Germline V gene data show CDR1 as KGHSH and CDR2 as LQKENI. This CDR3 is 14 amino acids long. CDR3 sequence (DNA): TGTGCCAGCTCACAAGGGGGGGATGGGCAGCCCCAGCATTTT. Translating gives CASSQGGDGQPQHF.

Here the CDR3 reads CASREQGIYTGELFF. The CDR3 coding sequence is TGTGCCAGCAGGGAACAGGGAATTTACACCGGGGAGCTGTTTTTT. The chain carries TRBV2 and TRBJ2-2; D perhaps matches TRBD1 (6 bases). The V end lost 6 bases, the J end lost 3 bases, and 14 bases lay between the germline ends. The CDR3 sequence is 15 residues long. Per germline, CDR1 SNHLY and CDR2 FYNNEI.

The chain links TRBV27 to TRBJ2-7; possible D gene TRBD2, 6 bases. V lost 4 bases to trimming and J lost 3 bases, with 16 bases between them. The germline V gene has CDR1 MNHEY and CDR2 SMNVEV (reference sequence). The CDR3 is made up of 15 amino acids. Here the CDR3 reads CASSSPDSGVYEQYF. The CDR3 coding sequence is TGTGCCAGCAGTTCCCCAGATAGCGGAGTCTACGAGCAGTACTTC.